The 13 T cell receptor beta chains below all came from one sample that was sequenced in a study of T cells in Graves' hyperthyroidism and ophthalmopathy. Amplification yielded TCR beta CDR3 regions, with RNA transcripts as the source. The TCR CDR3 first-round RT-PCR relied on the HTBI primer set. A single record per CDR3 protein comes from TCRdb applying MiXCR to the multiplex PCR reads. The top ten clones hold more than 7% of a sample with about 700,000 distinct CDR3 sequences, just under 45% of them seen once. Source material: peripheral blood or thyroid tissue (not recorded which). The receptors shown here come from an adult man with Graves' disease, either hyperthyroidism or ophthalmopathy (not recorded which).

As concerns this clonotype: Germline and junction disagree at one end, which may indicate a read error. CDR3 coding DNA: TGTGCCAGCCGTGAGGGGCCAAACACCGGGGAGCTGTCTTGG. This gives the protein CASREGPNTGELSW. The V gene is TRBV7-8, the J gene TRBJ2-2, with D tentatively TRBD1 or TRBD2 (5 bases each). Germline loops: CDR1 SGHVS, CDR2 FQNEAQ. The length of the CDR3 is 14 residues.

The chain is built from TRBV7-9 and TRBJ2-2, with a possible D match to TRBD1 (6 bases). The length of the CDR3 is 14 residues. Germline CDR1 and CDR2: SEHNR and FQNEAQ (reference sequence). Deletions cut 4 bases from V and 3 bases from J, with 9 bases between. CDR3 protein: CASSSYRDTGELFF. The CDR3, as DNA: TGTGCCAGCAGCTCCTACAGGGACACCGGGGAGCTGTTTTTT.

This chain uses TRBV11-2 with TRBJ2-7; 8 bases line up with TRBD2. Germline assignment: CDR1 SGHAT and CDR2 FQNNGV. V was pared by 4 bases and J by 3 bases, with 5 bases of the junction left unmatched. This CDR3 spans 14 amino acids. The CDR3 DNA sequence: TGTGCCAGCAGCTGGAGCGGGAGTGGCTACGAGCAGTACTTC. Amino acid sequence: CASSWSGSGYEQYF.

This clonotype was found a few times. DNA for the CDR3: TGCAGCGTAGCGGGGGACATTATGAACACTGAAGCTTTCTTT. Protein product: CSVAGDIMNTEAFF. The V and J genes are TRBV29-1 and TRBJ1-1; D may be TRBD1 (6 bases). Trimming cost V 6 bases and J 0 bases, with 14 bases left between them. Germline assignment: CDR1 SQVTM and CDR2 ANQGSEA. The CDR3 consists of 14 residues.

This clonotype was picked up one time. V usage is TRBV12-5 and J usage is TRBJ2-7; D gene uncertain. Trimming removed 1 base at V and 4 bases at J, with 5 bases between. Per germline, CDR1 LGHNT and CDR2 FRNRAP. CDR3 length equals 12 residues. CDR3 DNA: TGTGCTAGTGGTTTGGCGGTATACGAGCAGTACTTC. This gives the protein CASGLAVYEQYF.

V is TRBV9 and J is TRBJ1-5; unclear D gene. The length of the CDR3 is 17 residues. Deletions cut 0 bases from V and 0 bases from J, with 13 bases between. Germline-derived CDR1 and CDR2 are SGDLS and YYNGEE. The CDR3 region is CASSVGVRNYSNQPQHF. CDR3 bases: TGTGCCAGCAGCGTAGGGGTCAGAAATTATAGCAATCAGCCCCAGCATTTT.

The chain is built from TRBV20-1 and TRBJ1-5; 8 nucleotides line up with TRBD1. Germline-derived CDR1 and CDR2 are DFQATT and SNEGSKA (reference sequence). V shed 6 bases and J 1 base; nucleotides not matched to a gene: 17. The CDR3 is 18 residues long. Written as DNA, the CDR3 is TGCAGTGCCGACAGCAGGGGGCAAAAAAAGGAGAGCAATCAGCCCCAGCATTTT. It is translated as CSADSRGQKKESNQPQHF.

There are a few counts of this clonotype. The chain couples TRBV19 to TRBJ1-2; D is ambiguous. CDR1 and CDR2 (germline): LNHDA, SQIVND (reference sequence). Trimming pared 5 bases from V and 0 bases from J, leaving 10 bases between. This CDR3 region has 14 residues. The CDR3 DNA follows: TGTGCCAGTAGTGGGCGGCCAGCTAACTATGGCTACACCTTC. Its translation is CASSGRPANYGYTF.

The CDR3: CSASAPGGRDEKLFF. As DNA, the CDR3 is TGCAGTGCTAGCGCCCCAGGGGGCAGGGATGAAAAACTGTTTTTT. The rearrangement uses TRBV20-1 and TRBJ1-4, with TRBD1 matching over 8 bases. V was pared by 3 bases and J by 6 bases, with 9 bases of the junction left unmatched. The CDR3 loop spans 15 amino acids. Germline CDR1 and CDR2: DFQATT and SNEGSKA (reference sequence).

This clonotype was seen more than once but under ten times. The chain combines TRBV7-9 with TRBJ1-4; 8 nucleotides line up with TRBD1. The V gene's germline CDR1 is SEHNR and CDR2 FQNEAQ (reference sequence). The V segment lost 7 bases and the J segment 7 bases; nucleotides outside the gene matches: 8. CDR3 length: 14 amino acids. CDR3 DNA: TGTGCCAGCATCGCCGGGACAGGTGGTGAAAAACTGTTTTTT. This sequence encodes CASIAGTGGEKLFF.

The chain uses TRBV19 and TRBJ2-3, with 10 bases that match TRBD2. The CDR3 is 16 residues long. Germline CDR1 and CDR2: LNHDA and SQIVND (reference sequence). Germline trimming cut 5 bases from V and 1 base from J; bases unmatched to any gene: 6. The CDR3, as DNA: TGTGCCAGTAGTTTTGGGACTAGCGCCCGCACAGATACGCAGTATTTT. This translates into CASSFGTSARTDTQYF.

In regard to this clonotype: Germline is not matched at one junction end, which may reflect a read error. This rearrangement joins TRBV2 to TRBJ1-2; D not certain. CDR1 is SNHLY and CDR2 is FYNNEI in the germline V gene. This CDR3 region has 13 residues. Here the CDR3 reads CASSQEGAGGYTF. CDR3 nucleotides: TGCGCCAGCAGCCAAGAGGGAGCTGGCGGCTACACCTTC.

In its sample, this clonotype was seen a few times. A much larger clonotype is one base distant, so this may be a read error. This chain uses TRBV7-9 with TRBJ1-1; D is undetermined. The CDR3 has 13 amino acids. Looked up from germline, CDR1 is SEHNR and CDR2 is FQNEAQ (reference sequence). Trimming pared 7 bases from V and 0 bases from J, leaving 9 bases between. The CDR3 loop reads CASTGRVNTEAFF. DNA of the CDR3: TGTGCCAGCACCGGTAGGGTGAACACTGAAGCTTTCTTT.